This T cell receptor (beta chain) was recorded in a study of sequential checkpoint blockade in melanoma. Study-level background: Maintenance nivolumab came after either treatment sequence.

Treatment indicated: randomized to nivolumab then ipilimumab (arm A) or the reverse (arm B). The CDR3 sequence is 13 residues long. The V end was cut by 6 bases, the J end by 6 bases, with 12 bases between. TCRdb's table, derived via immunoSEQ multiplex PCR, lists solely in-frame clones and lacks some. Of around 5,100 clones listed, 25% to 40% were seen once; the top ten hold over 8.5%. This clone was counted only a few times. This specimen was tumor tissue (inferred from file names), taken from a patient given nivolumab and ipilimumab in sequence. This rearrangement joins TRBV7-1 to TRBJ2-1, with D perhaps matching TRBD1 (5 bases). TRBV7-1 is sorted into the ORF group, with uncertain function. The sequence was obtained from a human donor with melanoma. The CDR3 here is CASSIDSINEQFF. In DNA, the CDR3 is TGTGCCAGCAGTATTGACAGCATCAATGAGCAGTTCTTC.